Listed below are T cell receptor beta chains from one sample, sequenced in a study of T cell responses to AZD1222 COVID-19 vaccine. Profiled with immunoSEQ multiplex PCR; TCRdb holds only in-frame clones, not every one. Of over 150,000 clones in the sample, approximately 87% were seen once. Sequences were derived from peripheral blood, sampled on day 0 of MenACWY control vaccination. These receptors were collected from an adult in good health. The CDR3 runs from the conserved cysteine through the conserved F or W. Fields, in order: J gene, D gene, clone size, V gene, CDR3 protein, CDR3 DNA. A D gene is named only where the DNA matches it firmly. Not every row has a clone size; where given, it reads once, few, many or a size class.

J: TRBJ2-7
D: TRBD2
size: NA
V: TRBV7-2
CDR3: CASSIQAGGGDEQYF
DNA: TGTGCCAGCAGTATCCAGGCGGGAGGAGGAGACGAGCAGTACTTC

J: TRBJ1-5
D: NA
size: NA
V: TRBV21-1
CDR3: CASSTWTVDSNQPQHF
DNA: TGTGCCAGCAGCACCTGGACGGTTGATAGCAATCAGCCCCAGCATTTT

J: TRBJ1-1
D: NA
size: NA
V: TRBV10-1
CDR3: CASRYRAQMNTEAFF
DNA: TGCGCCAGCAGATATAGGGCCCAGATGAACACTGAAGCTTTCTTT

J: TRBJ1-3
D: NA
size: NA
V: TRBV28
CDR3: CASSLFVSPNTIYF
DNA: TGTGCCAGCAGTTTATTTGTTAGCCCCAACACCATATATTTT

J: TRBJ1-2
D: NA
size: NA
V: TRBV27
CDR3: CASRTLIITGRRAWGYTF
DNA: TGTGCCAGCAGAACCCTGATCATAACAGGGCGCAGGGCGTGGGGCTACACCTTC

J: TRBJ2-7
D: TRBD1
size: NA
V: TRBV5-1
CDR3: CASSLVGQGAYEQYF
DNA: TGCGCCAGCAGCTTGGTGGGACAGGGGGCTTACGAGCAGTACTTC

J: TRBJ2-1
D: NA
size: NA
V: TRBV6-1
CDR3: CASSERRGVFGYNEQFF
DNA: TGTGCCAGCAGTGAACGTCGAGGGGTTTTTGGGTACAATGAGCAGTTCTTC

J: TRBJ2-1
D: TRBD2
size: NA
V: TRBV27
CDR3: CASSFPGGTSQHNEQFF
DNA: TGTGCCAGCAGTTTCCCTGGGGGGACTAGCCAGCACAATGAGCAGTTCTTC

J: TRBJ2-5
D: NA
size: NA
V: TRBV5-1
CDR3: CASSFQVGNSQETQYF
DNA: TGCGCCAGCAGCTTCCAGGTGGGGAATAGTCAAGAGACCCAGTACTTC

J: TRBJ1-5
D: NA
size: NA
V: TRBV18
CDR3: CASSPNGLGNQPQHF
DNA: TGTGCCAGCTCACCAAATGGTTTAGGCAATCAGCCCCAGCATTTT

J: TRBJ2-3
D: TRBD2
size: NA
V: TRBV7-2
CDR3: CASSPPGLAVDTQYF
DNA: TGTGCCAGCAGCCCCCCCGGACTAGCTGTAGATACGCAGTATTTT

J: TRBJ1-5
D: NA
size: NA
V: TRBV27
CDR3: CASSTGTHNQPQHF
DNA: TGTGCCAGCAGTACCGGGACACACAATCAGCCCCAGCATTTT

J: TRBJ2-7
D: NA
size: NA
V: TRBV28
CDR3: CASSSQSLTSYEQYF
DNA: TGTGCCAGCAGTTCCCAGAGCCTAACCTCCTACGAGCAGTACTTC

J: TRBJ1-1
D: NA
size: NA
V: TRBV5-1
CDR3: CASSSALTVDNEAFF
DNA: TGCGCCAGCAGCTCCGCGCTGACAGTGGATAATGAAGCTTTCTTT

J: TRBJ2-1
D: TRBD1
size: NA
V: TRBV6-5
CDR3: CASSLDREDEQFF
DNA: TGTGCCAGCAGTTTGGACAGGGAGGATGAGCAGTTCTTC

J: TRBJ2-1
D: TRBD2
size: NA
V: TRBV30
CDR3: CAWSVGSGTYNEQFF
DNA: TGTGCCTGGAGTGTCGGGAGCGGGACCTACAATGAGCAGTTCTTC

J: TRBJ1-1
D: NA
size: NA
V: TRBV5-1
CDR3: CASSLATTNTEAFF
DNA: TGCGCCAGCAGCTTGGCCACTACGAACACTGAAGCTTTCTTT

J: TRBJ1-2
D: TRBD1
size: once
V: TRBV15
CDR3: CATSGGTANYGYTF
DNA: TGTGCCACCAGCGGAGGGACAGCAAACTATGGCTACACCTTC

J: TRBJ2-1
D: TRBD2
size: NA
V: TRBV5-1
CDR3: CASSWTSGRHNEQFF
DNA: TGCGCCAGCAGCTGGACTAGCGGGAGACACAATGAGCAGTTCTTC

J: TRBJ1-2
D: NA
size: NA
V: TRBV28
CDR3: CASSTGEGRRYGYTF
DNA: TGTGCCAGCAGTACCGGGGAGGGGAGGAGGTATGGCTACACCTTC

J: TRBJ1-5
D: NA
size: NA
V: TRBV30
CDR3: CAWSELSNQPQHF
DNA: TGTGCCTGGAGTGAACTCTCCAATCAGCCCCAGCATTTT

J: TRBJ2-5
D: TRBD1
size: NA
V: TRBV24-1
CDR3: CATSESTGVLETQYF
DNA: TGTGCCACCAGTGAGTCGACAGGGGTTTTGGAGACCCAGTACTTC

J: TRBJ1-2
D: NA
size: once
V: TRBV6-5
CDR3: CASKVSGDSNYGYTF
DNA: TGTGCCAGCAAGGTGTCAGGGGATTCCAACTATGGCTACACCTTC

J: TRBJ1-4
D: NA
size: NA
V: TRBV5-1
CDR3: CASSLHPQSGTPREKLFF
DNA: TGCGCCAGCAGCTTACACCCCCAATCGGGGACTCCAAGGGAAAAACTGTTTTTT

J: TRBJ2-7
D: NA
size: once
V: TRBV18
CDR3: CASSPLDGKDSYEQYF
DNA: TGTGCCAGCTCTCCTTTGGACGGGAAAGATAGCTACGAGCAGTACTTC

J: TRBJ1-6
D: NA
size: NA
V: TRBV6-1
CDR3: CASSEARVVGSPLHF
DNA: TGTGCCAGCAGTGAGGCCAGGGTGGTTGGTTCACCCCTCCACTTT

J: TRBJ1-4
D: TRBD1
size: NA
V: TRBV5-1
CDR3: CASSPEGQGPAVEKLFF
DNA: TGCGCCAGCAGCCCGGAGGGACAGGGACCAGCGGTAGAAAAACTGTTTTTT

J: TRBJ1-3
D: NA
size: NA
V: TRBV19
CDR3: CASSPLSGGSSGNTIYF
DNA: TGTGCCAGTAGCCCTCTCAGTGGGGGTTCCTCTGGAAACACCATATATTTT

J: TRBJ1-2
D: NA
size: NA
V: TRBV18
CDR3: CASSPPENYGYTF
DNA: TGTGCCAGCTCACCACCGGAGAACTATGGCTACACCTTC

J: TRBJ2-7
D: NA
size: NA
V: TRBV5-4
CDR3: CASSQGLPLIEQYF
DNA: TGTGCCAGCAGCCAGGGACTCCCCCTGATAGAGCAGTACTTC

J: TRBJ1-6
D: NA
size: NA
V: TRBV5-1
CDR3: CASSLDGADNSPLHF
DNA: TGCGCCAGCAGCTTGGACGGGGCCGATAATTCACCCCTCCACTTT

J: TRBJ2-6
D: NA
size: NA
V: TRBV19
CDR3: CASSIVRGSGANVLTF
DNA: TGTGCCAGTAGTATAGTTCGGGGCTCTGGGGCCAACGTCCTGACTTTC

J: TRBJ2-1
D: TRBD1
size: NA
V: TRBV19
CDR3: CASSSTGSSYNEQFF
DNA: TGTGCCAGTAGTTCGACAGGGAGCTCCTACAATGAGCAGTTCTTC

J: TRBJ1-2
D: TRBD1
size: NA
V: TRBV4-3
CDR3: CASSQLGGGSYGYTF
DNA: TGCGCCAGCAGCCAACTTGGAGGGGGCAGCTATGGCTACACCTTC

J: TRBJ1-1
D: NA
size: few
V: TRBV7-9
CDR3: CASSEKGGREAFF
DNA: TGTGCCAGCTCCGAAAAAGGGGGGCGGGAAGCTTTCTTT

J: TRBJ1-1
D: NA
size: NA
V: TRBV19
CDR3: CASSILGAGGTEAFF
DNA: TGTGCCAGTAGCATCCTAGGTGCGGGAGGCACTGAAGCTTTCTTT

J: TRBJ1-6
D: NA
size: NA
V: TRBV18
CDR3: CASSPLTFDNSPLHF
DNA: TGTGCCAGCTCACCACTCACCTTCGATAATTCACCCCTCCACTTT

J: TRBJ2-7
D: NA
size: NA
V: TRBV29-1
CDR3: CSVEGNPGQSSYEQYF
DNA: TGCAGCGTTGAAGGGAACCCGGGACAAAGCTCCTACGAGCAGTACTTC

J: TRBJ2-1
D: NA
size: NA
V: TRBV24-1
CDR3: CATSHRDVPYNEQFF
DNA: TGTGCCACCAGTCACCGGGACGTCCCCTACAATGAGCAGTTCTTC

J: TRBJ2-3
D: NA
size: NA
V: TRBV11-3
CDR3: CASSPYSDTQYF
DNA: TGTGCCAGCAGCCCATATTCGGATACGCAGTATTTT

J: TRBJ2-3
D: NA
size: NA
V: TRBV5-1
CDR3: CASRVTRMSTDTQYF
DNA: TGCGCCAGCAGAGTCACCCGTATGAGCACAGATACGCAGTATTTT

J: TRBJ1-2
D: TRBD1
size: NA
V: TRBV6-1
CDR3: CASSDRTGVDYGYTF
DNA: TGTGCCAGCAGTGACCGGACAGGTGTGGACTATGGCTACACCTTC

J: TRBJ2-7
D: TRBD1
size: NA
V: TRBV11-3
CDR3: CASSSRQGATYEQYF
DNA: TGTGCCAGCAGCTCCCGACAGGGGGCAACCTACGAGCAGTACTTC

J: TRBJ1-2
D: TRBD1
size: NA
V: TRBV2
CDR3: CASSESWDRGARDYGYTF
DNA: TGTGCCAGCAGTGAAAGTTGGGACAGGGGGGCGCGGGACTATGGCTACACCTTC

J: TRBJ1-1
D: TRBD1
size: NA
V: TRBV18
CDR3: CASSEDRANTEAFF
DNA: TGTGCCAGCTCAGAGGACAGGGCAAACACTGAAGCTTTCTTT

J: TRBJ1-2
D: NA
size: NA
V: TRBV9
CDR3: CASSVAPGSDYGYTF
DNA: TGTGCCAGCAGCGTAGCGCCAGGCTCGGACTATGGCTACACCTTC

J: TRBJ1-2
D: NA
size: few
V: TRBV19
CDR3: CASTLDNNYGYTF
DNA: TGTGCCAGTACCCTCGACAACAACTATGGCTACACCTTC

J: TRBJ1-5
D: TRBD1
size: NA
V: TRBV7-2
CDR3: CASSPPGQINQPQHF
DNA: TGTGCCAGCAGCCCTCCGGGACAGATCAATCAGCCCCAGCATTTT

J: TRBJ1-2
D: NA
size: NA
V: TRBV10-2
CDR3: CASSGYSGDPNYGYTF
DNA: TGCGCCAGCAGTGGTTACTCAGGGGACCCTAACTATGGCTACACCTTC

J: TRBJ1-3
D: NA
size: once
V: TRBV12-3/TRBV12-4
CDR3: CASSFDVGNTIYF
DNA: TGTGCCAGCAGTTTCGACGTCGGAAACACCATATATTTT

J: TRBJ2-7
D: NA
size: NA
V: TRBV2
CDR3: CASRGPHLDYEQYF
DNA: TGTGCCAGCAGGGGTCCACACCTGGATTACGAGCAGTACTTC

J: TRBJ1-2
D: NA
size: NA
V: TRBV6-1
CDR3: CASSEATVSYGYTF
DNA: TGTGCCAGCAGTGAAGCAACCGTGTCCTACGGCTACACCTTC

J: TRBJ1-1
D: NA
size: NA
V: TRBV5-1
CDR3: CASSLPSGARNTEAFF
DNA: TGCGCCAGCAGCTTACCCTCGGGGGCGAGGAACACTGAAGCTTTCTTT

J: TRBJ2-5
D: NA
size: NA
V: TRBV10-2
CDR3: CASRIRTGPLETQYF
DNA: TGCGCCAGCCGGATCCGGACGGGGCCACTAGAGACCCAGTACTTC

J: TRBJ2-3
D: NA
size: NA
V: TRBV27
CDR3: CASTEGGRGTDTQYF
DNA: TGTGCCAGCACCGAGGGGGGGAGGGGCACAGATACGCAGTATTTT

J: TRBJ1-6
D: NA
size: NA
V: TRBV2
CDR3: CASSELRTGRGFSPLHF
DNA: TGTGCCAGCAGTGAACTCCGGACGGGTCGGGGATTTTCACCCCTCCACTTT

J: TRBJ1-5
D: TRBD1
size: NA
V: TRBV5-1
CDR3: CASSLMGQGDQPQHF
DNA: TGCGCCAGCAGCTTGATGGGACAGGGGGATCAGCCCCAGCATTTT